Following are 7 T cell receptor beta chains from one sample sequenced in a study of blood T cell repertoires in COVID-19. Method: immunoSEQ multiplex PCR; TCRdb's copy keeps in-frame clones and lacks some. The data contain about 120,000 clones, around 80% of them singletons. The sample comprised peripheral blood. The source is a man in his 70s with active or convalescent COVID-19.

The V call is TRBV10-3, the J call TRBJ1-1; the D gene is possibly TRBD1 (5 bases). This CDR3 region has 15 residues. CDR1 ENHRY and CDR2 SYGVKD come from the germline V gene. V dropped 2 bases and J dropped 0 bases, with 10 bases sitting between them. The CDR3 nucleotides read TGTGCCATCAGTGAGATGCCCAGGGTGAACACTGAAGCTTTCTTT. Protein: CAISEMPRVNTEAFF.

V is TRBV19 and J is TRBJ2-5; 11 bases are shared with TRBD2. Germline CDR1 is LNHDA and CDR2 is SQIVND (reference sequence). Trimming cost V 0 bases and J 2 bases; bases outside gene matches: 2. The CDR3 has 16 residues. In DNA, the CDR3 is TGTGCCAGTAGTATAGATAGCGGGGGGGCGCAAGAGACCCAGTACTTC. Amino acid sequence: CASSIDSGGAQETQYF.

J is TRBJ2-3 and V is TRBV5-6, with TRBD1 as a possible D gene (6 bases). V dropped 5 bases and J dropped 9 bases, with 19 bases sitting between them. CDR1 and CDR2 from the germline V gene are SGHDT and YYEEEE. The CDR3 totals 14 residues. CDR3 sequence: CASRGQGLGLTQYF. The CDR3, as DNA: TGTGCCAGCAGGGGCCAGGGGTTGGGTTTAACGCAGTATTTT. The full variable domain, in which reference TRBV5-6 and TRBJ2-3 provide the parts outside the CDR3, is DAGVTQSPTHLIKTRGQQVTLRCSPKSGHDTVSWYQQALGQGPQFIFQYYEEEERQRGNFPDRFSGHQFPNYSSELNVNALLLGDSALYLCASRGQGLGLTQYFGPGTRLTVL.

V gene TRBV2 combines with J gene TRBJ1-5; TRBD1 is a possible D gene (5 bases). V dropped 6 bases and J dropped 6 bases, with 9 bases sitting between them. The CDR3 is 12 residues long. Germline assignment: CDR1 SNHLY and CDR2 FYNNEI. The CDR3 DNA is TGTGCCAGCAGGAAAGACAGTCAGCCCCAGCATTTT. Translating it yields CASRKDSQPQHF.

V usage is TRBV9 and J usage is TRBJ1-2, with D hard to call. Deletions cut 4 bases from V and 2 bases from J, with 9 bases between. The CDR3 consists of 13 residues. Per germline, CDR1 SGDLS and CDR2 YYNGEE. This chain's CDR3 is CASSLIENYGYTF. In DNA, the CDR3 is TGTGCCAGCAGCCTCATAGAGAACTATGGCTACACCTTC.

In its sample, this clone was seen once. No DNA is shown, since the ends of the CDR3 on it are uncertain; the CDR3 is the one TCRdb lists. This chain connects TRBV6-2 or TRBV6-3 to TRBJ1-4; the table calls TRBD1, which could not be checked here. The CDR3 comprises 13 residues, both ends counted. The germline V gene has CDR1 MNHEY and CDR2 SVGEGT. CDR3 sequence: CASSYSGQGSLLF.

This sequence joins TRBV12-3 or TRBV12-4 and TRBJ1-2, with D possibly TRBD1 on 5 matching bases. CDR3 size: 13 residues. V lost 8 bases to trimming and J lost 0 bases, with 10 bases between them. The CDR3 spells CASFDRSNYGYTF. The CDR3 nucleotides are TGTGCCAGCTTTGACAGATCTAACTATGGCTACACCTTC.